These 29 T cell receptor beta chains came from one sample sequenced in a study of identical twins. TCRdb used MiXCR to reprocess the 5' RACE reads, holding one entry per CDR3 protein. The data show 400,000 to 650,000 distinct CDR3 sequences, approximately 22% seen once. A further study also used this sample, focusing on T cells expressing NK-cell markers.

The material sequenced was CD4+ T cells sorted from blood. Source of these receptors: a woman between 18 and 30 years old in good health.

This clonotype was counted only a few times. V usage is TRBV20-1 and J usage is TRBJ2-3; 7 bases agree with TRBD2. Per the germline V gene, CDR1 is DFQATT and CDR2 is SNEGSKA (reference sequence). CDR3 length: 13 amino acids. The ends lost 4 bases at V and 2 bases at J; junction bases unmatched: 3. CDR3 sequence reads: CSATSGYTDTQYF. CDR3 bases: TGCAGTGCTACTAGCGGCTACACAGATACGCAGTATTTT.

The CDR3 reads CSARGVAGREQFF. As DNA, the CDR3 is TGCAGTGCTAGAGGCGTAGCGGGAAGGGAGCAGTTCTTC. V and J are TRBV20-1 and TRBJ2-1, with 8 bases matching TRBD2. Germline V gives CDR1 DFQATT, CDR2 SNEGSKA (reference sequence). This CDR3 is built from 13 residues. J gave up 10 bases and V 1 base, and 6 bases lay outside the gene matches.

The rearrangement joins TRBV15 to TRBJ1-2; unclear D gene. This CDR3 has 13 residues. V lost 1 base and J 5 bases, leaving 8 bases between the germline ends. Per the germline V gene, CDR1 is LNHNV and CDR2 is YYDKDF (reference sequence). In DNA, the CDR3 is TGTGCCACCAGCAGAGTGGCCCCATATGGCTACACCTTC. Its translation: CATSRVAPYGYTF.

V usage is TRBV29-1 and J usage is TRBJ2-1; the D gene could be TRBD1 or TRBD2 (5 bases each). This CDR3 has 15 residues. Germline V gives CDR1 SQVTM, CDR2 ANQGSEA. Trimming stripped 4 bases from V and 8 bases from J, with 21 bases between. The CDR3 DNA sequence: TGCAGCGTTGTTCCTGACTGGGGGATAGTATATGAGCAGTTCTTC. It codes for CSVVPDWGIVYEQFF.

The chain uses TRBV11-2 and TRBJ2-5, with 12 bases matching TRBD1. With V trimmed by 1 base and J by 5 bases, 11 bases remained unmatched. This CDR3 contains 18 residues. Germline-derived CDR1 and CDR2 are SGHAT and FQNNGV. CDR3 bases: TGTGCCAGCAGCTTAGTTGGAGTGGGACAGGGGGCAACGGAGACCCAGTACTTC. Translated, it gives CASSLVGVGQGATETQYF.

This clonotype has at least ten counts. This sequence joins TRBV7-3 and TRBJ2-1; D is uncertain. The germline V gene encodes CDR1 SGHTA and CDR2 FQGTGA. This CDR3 spans 14 amino acids. V lost 5 bases to trimming and J lost 2 bases, with 10 bases between them. The DNA for the CDR3 is TGTGCCAGCAGCCGAACGGGCACCTACAATGAGCAGTTCTTC. Amino acids: CASSRTGTYNEQFF.

The chain couples TRBV7-2 to TRBJ2-3; D is ambiguous. V shed 3 bases and J shed 2 bases, with 6 bases lying between them. Germline V CDR1 and CDR2: SGHTA, FQGNSA. CDR3 length: 13 amino acids. The DNA for the CDR3 is TGTGCCAGCAGCTTTGGCCACACAGATACGCAGTATTTT. Translated, it gives CASSFGHTDTQYF.

There are many counts of this clonotype. The chain joins TRBV6-1 to TRBJ1-5; TRBD1 is a possible D gene (5 bases). Germline assignment: CDR1 MNHNS and CDR2 SASEGT. The ends were cut back, 5 bases at V and 4 bases at J, with 18 bases in the middle. The CDR3 loop spans 16 amino acids. The CDR3 spells CASSLRSGGKNQPQHF. In DNA, the CDR3 is TGTGCCAGCAGTCTTCGAAGCGGGGGAAAAAATCAGCCCCAGCATTTT.

The V call is TRBV5-1, the J call TRBJ2-1; D is perhaps TRBD1 (6 bases). Trimming removed 2 bases at V and 7 bases at J, with 19 bases between. The V gene's germline CDR1 is SGHRS and CDR2 YFSETQ. The CDR3 sequence is 16 residues long. The CDR3 DNA is TGCGCCAGCAGCTTATCCGGGACACCGAAAAGAAATGAGCAGTTCTTC. This gives the protein CASSLSGTPKRNEQFF. Full variable domain (missing parts from reference TRBV5-1 and TRBJ2-1): KAGVTQTPRYLIKTRGQQVTLSCSPISGHRSVSWYQQTPGQGLQFLFEYFSETQRNKGNFPGRFSGRQFSNSRSEMNVSTLELGDSALYLCASSLSGTPKRNEQFFGPGTRLTVL.

Many counts were recorded for this clonotype. The V and J genes are TRBV12-3 or TRBV12-4 and TRBJ2-3; 9 bases align to TRBD2. The CDR3 consists of 17 residues. The trim removed 4 bases at V and 2 bases at J, leaving 10 bases unmatched. CDR3 nucleotides: TGTGCCAGCAGTTCCGGGTCGATAGCGGGGGTCACAGATACGCAGTATTTT. This gives the protein CASSSGSIAGVTDTQYF.

The chain carries TRBV25-1 and TRBJ2-5, with D possibly being TRBD2 (5 bases). Between the trimmed V and J ends, which lost 3 bases and 7 bases, there was a span of 15 bases. The CDR3 consists of 14 residues. Germline CDR1 reads MGHDK; CDR2 reads SYGVNS. CDR3 nucleotide sequence: TGTGCCAGCAGTGAGCAGACCGTCGGAGGGACCCAGTACTTC. Protein: CASSEQTVGGTQYF.

The J gene is TRBJ1-2, the V gene TRBV10-3, with TRBD1 as a possible D gene (6 bases). CDR1 and CDR2 (germline): ENHRY, SYGVKD. The CDR3 totals 13 residues. Trimming stripped 7 bases from V and 4 bases from J, with 13 bases between. CDR3 DNA: TGTGCCATCACTAGCCGGGACATCTATGGCTACACCTTC. Translating gives CAITSRDIYGYTF.

This chain joins TRBV4-1 and TRBJ2-7, with D tentatively TRBD1 (5 bases). Germline V gene data show CDR1 as MGHRA and CDR2 as YSYEKL. There are 14 residues in the CDR3. V was shortened by 3 bases and J by 1 base, with 10 bases between the two germline ends. The CDR3 nucleotides read TGCGCCAGCAGCCAGGCAGGGAAATCCTACGAGCAGTACTTC. It encodes CASSQAGKSYEQYF.

The chain employs TRBV11-3 and TRBJ2-2, with D maybe TRBD2 (5 bases). CDR3 length: 14 amino acids. CDR1 SGHNT and CDR2 YENEEA come from the germline V gene. V lost 6 bases and J lost 5, with 13 bases in between. The DNA for the CDR3 is TGTGCCAGCAGGAAGCTAGCCAGTACCGGGGAGCTGTTTTTT. Translating it yields CASRKLASTGELFF.

This clonotype has just a few counts. The rearrangement links TRBV12-3 or TRBV12-4 to TRBJ2-7; TRBD1 matches 8 bases. This CDR3 spans 16 amino acids. V trimming: 6 bases; J trimming: 2 bases; junction bases outside the gene matches: 12. Here the CDR3 reads CASSQEPDRGPYEQYF. CDR3 DNA sequence: TGTGCCAGCAGCCAAGAACCTGACAGGGGACCCTACGAGCAGTACTTC.

J is TRBJ2-1 and V is TRBV7-2, with a tentative D call TRBD1 (6 bases). The length of the CDR3 is 15 residues. V lost 8 bases, J lost 0 bases, and 14 bases lay in between. The germline CDR1 and CDR2 sequences are SGHTA and FQGNSA. CDR3 coding DNA: TGTGCCAGCTCCCGGACAGCAAGCTCCTACAATGAGCAGTTCTTC. It yields the protein CASSRTASSYNEQFF.

This clonotype was seen a few times. The rearrangement uses TRBV15 and TRBJ2-1; D ambiguous. The germline V and J ends were trimmed by 3 bases and 2 bases, with 11 bases remaining between them. Germline CDR1 and CDR2: LNHNV and YYDKDF (reference sequence). There are 15 residues in the CDR3. This CDR3 is CATSSGKRTYNEQFF. The DNA for the CDR3 is TGTGCCACCAGCAGCGGCAAAAGGACCTACAATGAGCAGTTCTTC.

This clonotype was detected ten times or more. The V call is TRBV20-1, the J call TRBJ2-3, with 9 bases lining up with TRBD2. The CDR3 sequence is 12 residues long. V was clipped by 7 bases and J by 4 bases; unmatched bases: 3. The germline CDR1 and CDR2 sequences are DFQATT and SNEGSKA (reference sequence). The CDR3 loop reads CSVPSGADTQYF. CDR3 DNA sequence: TGCAGTGTTCCTAGCGGGGCAGATACGCAGTATTTT.

This clonotype occurred a few times. This chain joins TRBV6-1 and TRBJ1-2, with 11 bases identical to TRBD1. Trimming took 0 bases from V and 4 from J; bases not matched to a gene: 4. In germline, CDR1 is MNHNS, CDR2 SASEGT. This CDR3 comprises 16 residues. The CDR3 region has the DNA TGTGCCAGCAGTGAAGCACCCGGGACAGGGGGCTATGGCTACACCTTC. Protein: CASSEAPGTGGYGYTF.

This clonotype showed up just a few times. The chain links TRBV20-1 to TRBJ1-1, with 7 bases that match TRBD1. The V gene end was trimmed by 5 bases and the J gene end by 4 bases; junction bases not matched to a gene: 10. The CDR3 extends over 14 amino acids. CDR1 and CDR2 from the germline V gene are DFQATT and SNEGSKA (reference sequence). The CDR3 DNA follows: TGCAGTGCTCCCCCCGGAGGGGGCGTCACTGAAGCTTTCTTT. It is translated as CSAPPGGGVTEAFF.

This chain joins TRBV5-1 and TRBJ1-2; no firm D call. Trimming left V 0 bases short and J 7 bases short, with 7 bases between. This CDR3 spans 12 amino acids. Per the germline V gene, CDR1 is SGHRS and CDR2 is YFSETQ. This CDR3 reads CASSLDSFGYTF. In DNA form, the CDR3 reads TGCGCCAGCAGCTTGGACTCTTTTGGCTACACCTTC.

The rearrangement uses TRBV27 and TRBJ1-5; 8 bases align to TRBD1. The CDR3 is 16 residues long. Trimming took 4 bases from V and 2 from J; bases not matched to a gene: 7. CDR1 and CDR2 from the germline V gene are MNHEY and SMNVEV (reference sequence). This CDR3 is CASSSAGQGRNQPQHF. In DNA, the CDR3 is TGTGCCAGCAGTTCGGCCGGACAGGGTCGCAATCAGCCCCAGCATTTT.

This sequence joins TRBV6-2 or TRBV6-3 and TRBJ1-5; D remains ambiguous. Germline V gene sequence: CDR1 MNHEY, CDR2 SVGEGT. This CDR3 is built from 13 residues. The V and J ends lost 5 bases and 4 bases respectively, with 9 bases between them. CDR3 in DNA: TGTGCCAGCAGTGGGAATGGGAATCAGCCCCAGCATTTT. Residues: CASSGNGNQPQHF.

The gene calls are TRBV20-1 and TRBJ1-1, with 7 bases aligning to TRBD1. V dropped 1 base and J dropped 8; count of bases not matched to a gene: 10. Germline V lookup: CDR1 DFQATT, CDR2 SNEGSKA (reference sequence). The CDR3 totals 14 residues. The CDR3 here is CSARVPRDSQEAFF. In nucleotides, the CDR3 is TGCAGTGCTAGAGTCCCCCGGGACAGTCAAGAAGCTTTCTTT.

This clonotype appeared a few times. This chain connects TRBV12-3 or TRBV12-4 to TRBJ1-1; 7 nucleotides line up with TRBD1. This CDR3 contains 14 residues. The trim removed 5 bases at V and 7 bases at J, leaving 10 bases unmatched. The CDR3 is CASSRSSGGYEAFF. The CDR3 DNA is TGTGCCAGCAGTCGCTCCTCAGGGGGATATGAAGCTTTCTTT.

The J gene is TRBJ2-1, the V gene TRBV12-3 or TRBV12-4, with D unclear. V shed 10 bases and J shed 5 bases, with 6 bases lying between them. The CDR3 loop spans 10 amino acids. CDR3 sequence (DNA): TGTGCCACCAAGCACAATGAGCAGTTCTTC. Its protein product is CATKHNEQFF.

This chain connects TRBV4-3 to TRBJ2-5, with 10 bases fitting TRBD1. J gave up 3 bases and V 3 bases, and 4 bases lay outside the gene matches. Germline V gene data show CDR1 as LGHNA and CDR2 as YSLEER. CDR3 length: 15 residues. The DNA of the CDR3 is TGCGCCAGCAGCCACTCTGGACAGGGGGAAGAGACCCAGTACTTC. This sequence encodes CASSHSGQGEETQYF.

This clonotype was detected a few times. This chain links TRBV19 with TRBJ2-7, with TRBD1 matching over 8 bases. V lost 6 bases, J lost 4 bases, and 11 bases stayed unmatched. The germline gives CDR1 LNHDA, CDR2 SQIVND (reference sequence). The CDR3 extends over 15 amino acids. The CDR3 region is CASSRAGTGVYEQYF. In nucleotides, the CDR3 is TGTGCCAGTAGCCGCGCCGGGACAGGTGTTTACGAGCAGTACTTC.

The chain joins TRBV5-1 to TRBJ1-1; perhaps TRBD1 as D (5 bases). Germline V gene data show CDR1 as SGHRS and CDR2 as YFSETQ. Trimming stripped 1 base from V and 4 bases from J, with 14 bases between. The CDR3 contains 15 residues. The CDR3 loop is CASSLIQGPVTEAFF. CDR3 DNA sequence: TGCGCCAGCAGCTTGATCCAGGGACCGGTCACTGAAGCTTTCTTT.